The T cell receptor beta chain described here comes from a study of response to subunit inactivated influenza vaccine. CDR3 length equals 14 residues. The V gene lost 4 bases and the J gene lost 3 bases, with 13 bases spanning the gap. Germline V lookup: CDR1 SNHLY, CDR2 FYNNEI. Via MiXCR, TCRdb re-called the RT-PCR reads, giving one row per CDR3 protein. The table has about 780,000 distinct CDR3 sequences, about a fifth seen once; the top ten hold approximately 10%. The source of this sequence is a man in his fifties who received an inactivated influenza vaccine. The genes are TRBV2 and TRBJ2-7; D might be TRBD1 (6 bases). The source was PBMCs from blood, collected around 5 days after vaccination. In DNA form, the CDR3 reads TGTGCCAGCAGTGGTATCCAGGGGAACTACGAGCAGTACTTC. Protein: CASSGIQGNYEQYF.